This T cell receptor (beta chain) came from a study of blood T cell repertoires in COVID-19. This table comes from immunoSEQ multiplex PCR, and its TCRdb copy is limited to in-frame clones, with some not included. The sample has about 260,000 clones, around 90% seen once. V dropped 3 bases and J dropped 5 bases, with 13 bases sitting between them. The germline V gene encodes CDR1 SGHTA and CDR2 FQGNSA. This CDR3 has 14 residues. The sequencing input was peripheral blood. The V call is TRBV7-2, the J call TRBJ1-1; no definite D call. The sequence was collected from a human donor in a cohort sampled during active COVID-19. CDR3 sequence reads: CASSLRTGGTEAFF. CDR3 in DNA: TGTGCCAGCAGCTTGCGGACGGGAGGGACTGAAGCTTTCTTT.